This T cell receptor beta chain is from a study of T-cell memory formation after mild COVID-19. This clonotype was seen many times. The CDR3 has 14 amino acids. V dropped 1 base and J dropped 14; count of bases not matched to a gene: 7. The germline V gene encodes CDR1 MGHRA and CDR2 YSYEKL. Amplification by 5'RACE using constant-segment primers produced TCR alpha and TCR beta cDNA libraries that carried sample barcodes and UMIs. One entry per CDR3 protein results from TCRdb running MiXCR on the 5' RACE reads. This sample has about 340,000 distinct CDR3 sequences, with roughly 15% found just once. This rearrangement joins TRBV4-1 to TRBJ2-3; 12 nucleotides agree with TRBD2. The TCR was taken from a man younger than 30 who had mild COVID-19 (a few samples of this study predate the infection). Cell type and time point are not known. Sequencing was carried out using PBMCs or a T cell subset sorted from them (not recorded which). The chain's CDR3 is CASSQVPSGGAMYF. The CDR3 nucleotides are TGCGCCAGCAGCCAAGTACCTAGCGGGGGGGCCATGTATTTT.